The 29 T cell receptor beta chains below all came from one sample that was sequenced in a study of T cells after yellow fever vaccination. TCRdb reprocessed the 5' RACE reads via MiXCR and lists one record per CDR3 protein. The sample carries some 97,000 distinct CDR3 sequences, roughly 6% recorded once. The sample here was CD8+ T cells sorted from PBMCs, taken 10 days after the yellow fever booster vaccination. Receptors originate from a man aged 18 to 29 who received the YFV17D yellow fever vaccine.

This clonotype was seen a few times. The rearrangement uses TRBV7-9 and TRBJ1-2; no clear D. The ends were cut back, 8 bases at V and 7 bases at J, with 11 bases in the middle. The CDR3 totals 11 residues. The V gene's germline CDR1 is SEHNR and CDR2 FQNEAQ (reference sequence). The CDR3 reads CASDRDPGYTF. CDR3 bases: TGTGCCAGCGATCGGGATCCTGGCTACACCTTC.

This chain connects TRBV4-2 to TRBJ2-7; either TRBD1 or TRBD2 may supply D (5 bases each). Germline V gene data show CDR1 as LGHNA and CDR2 as YNFKEQ. The CDR3 contains 16 residues. Trimming left V 0 bases short and J 2 bases short, with 14 bases between. The CDR3 protein is CASSQDRGRTAYEQYF. Written as DNA, the CDR3 is TGTGCCAGCAGCCAAGATCGGGGACGGACTGCCTACGAGCAGTACTTC.

CDR3 amino acids: CASTRGTGYETQYF. In DNA form, the CDR3 reads TGTGCCAGCACCCGAGGGACAGGGTACGAGACCCAGTACTTC. The gene calls are TRBV28 and TRBJ2-5; 9 nucleotides agree with TRBD1. J lost 5 bases, V lost 7 bases, and 8 bases had no gene match. The CDR3 runs 14 residues. Germline V CDR1 and CDR2: MDHEN, SYDVKM.

The V and J genes are TRBV19 and TRBJ1-5; possibly TRBD1 for D (5 bases). The ends were cut back, 5 bases at V and 4 bases at J, with 9 bases in the middle. The CDR3 totals 13 residues. Germline CDR1 reads LNHDA; CDR2 reads SQIVND (reference sequence). The CDR3 is CASSGAANQPQHF. The CDR3 nucleotides are TGTGCCAGTAGTGGGGCTGCTAATCAGCCCCAGCATTTT.

Only a few counts were recorded for this clonotype. The chain links TRBV6-2 or TRBV6-3 to TRBJ2-7, with D possibly TRBD1 on 6 matching bases. This CDR3 spans 12 amino acids. Germline CDR1 is MNHEY and CDR2 is SVGEGT. The V and J ends lost 6 bases and 4 bases respectively, with 10 bases between them. For the CDR3, the DNA is TGTGCCAGCAGCCAAGACAGGTACGAGCAGTACGTC. This translates into CASSQDRYEQYV.

The chain carries TRBV7-6 and TRBJ1-2, with a possible D match to TRBD1 (5 bases). V was cut by 1 base and J by 3 bases, with 12 bases left in between. Germline CDR1 reads SGHVS; CDR2 reads FNYEAQ. The CDR3 is 15 amino acids. CDR3 in DNA: TGTGCCAGCAGCTTAGGATTCGGGACGGACTATGGCTACACCTTC. Its protein product is CASSLGFGTDYGYTF.

This clonotype was seen only a few times. The chain has TRBV27 and TRBJ2-7; D is tentatively TRBD1 or TRBD2 (5 bases each). V lost 8 bases, J lost 5 bases, and 19 bases lay in between. The CDR3 contains 14 residues. Germline assignment: CDR1 MNHEY and CDR2 SMNVEV (reference sequence). The CDR3 loop is CASSGTPHIHEQYF. In DNA form, the CDR3 reads TGTGCCAGCTCCGGGACCCCTCACATCCACGAGCAGTACTTC.

This clonotype was picked up many times. This rearrangement joins TRBV27 to TRBJ2-7, with D perhaps TRBD1 (5 bases). The CDR3 consists of 15 residues. V gave up 1 base and J gave up 0 bases, with 10 bases separating them. Per germline, CDR1 MNHEY and CDR2 SMNVEV (reference sequence). This CDR3 is CASSLWAGNSYEQYF. The CDR3 DNA reads as TGTGCCAGCAGTTTATGGGCAGGGAACTCCTACGAGCAGTACTTC.

This chain connects TRBV13 to TRBJ2-1, with D possibly matching TRBD1 (6 bases). Between the trimmed V and J ends, which lost 4 bases and 15 bases, there was a span of 13 bases. Germline V gives CDR1 PRHDT, CDR2 FYEKMQ (reference sequence). The CDR3 extends over 11 amino acids. In DNA form, the CDR3 reads TGTGCCAGCAGCTCACAGGGTCGCAGGTTCTTC. Translating gives CASSSQGRRFF.

A few counts support this clonotype. The gene calls are TRBV9 and TRBJ2-5; TRBD1 might be the D (6 bases). The CDR3 is made up of 13 amino acids. Germline loops: CDR1 SGDLS, CDR2 YYNGEE. The V and J ends lost 3 bases and 5 bases respectively, with 11 bases between them. The CDR3 coding sequence is TGTGCCAGCAGCGGGGACAACTTGGAGACCCAGTACTTC. It encodes CASSGDNLETQYF.

This sequence joins TRBV7-8 and TRBJ2-3; 8 bases are shared with TRBD2. This CDR3 has 16 amino acids. Looked up from germline, CDR1 is SGHVS and CDR2 is FQNEAQ. V dropped 6 bases and J dropped 0; count of bases not matched to a gene: 8. CDR3 sequence (DNA): TGTGCCAGCAGTTGGAGCGGGGGAGCTAGCACAGATACGCAGTATTTT. This sequence encodes CASSWSGGASTDTQYF.

The chain recombines TRBV7-9 with TRBJ2-5; D might be TRBD1 or TRBD2, each matching 5 bases. The CDR3 length is 13 residues. V lost 4 bases to trimming and J lost 2 bases, with 8 bases between them. The germline gives CDR1 SEHNR, CDR2 FQNEAQ (reference sequence). DNA of the CDR3: TGTGCCAGCAGCTGGGACGCGCAAGAGACCCAGTACTTC. This translates into CASSWDAQETQYF.

The chain combines TRBV29-1 with TRBJ2-1; TRBD2 matches 8 bases. This CDR3 is 16 amino acids long. The V gene end was trimmed by 0 bases and the J gene end by 3 bases; junction bases not matched to a gene: 7. Germline CDR1 reads SQVTM; CDR2 reads ANQGSEA. The CDR3 here is CSVEEAGGGFYNEQFF. DNA of the CDR3: TGCAGCGTTGAAGAGGCAGGCGGGGGGTTCTACAATGAGCAGTTCTTC.

This clonotype came up a few times. This chain connects TRBV29-1 to TRBJ1-1, with D maybe TRBD1 (5 bases). Germline assignment: CDR1 SQVTM and CDR2 ANQGSEA. V was clipped by 6 bases and J by 3 bases, with 14 bases between them. There are 13 residues in the CDR3. In DNA form, the CDR3 reads TGCAGCGTCCCGGAGGGGACCTACACTGAAGCTTTCTTT. Translating it yields CSVPEGTYTEAFF.

A few counts support this clonotype. The CDR3, as DNA: TGTGCCAGCAGTACAGGGAGGTGGACTGAAGCTTTCTTT. It yields the protein CASSTGRWTEAFF. V is TRBV12-3 or TRBV12-4 and J is TRBJ1-1, with D perhaps matching TRBD1 (6 bases). The V end lost 5 bases, the J end lost 5 bases, and 12 bases lay between the germline ends. The CDR3 has 13 amino acids.

This rearrangement joins TRBV4-1 to TRBJ1-1; D call uncertain. The CDR3 is 14 residues long. Germline values: CDR1 MGHRA, CDR2 YSYEKL. V was pared by 5 bases and J by 2 bases, with 12 bases between. CDR3 loop: CASSLTEGNTEAFF. The CDR3, as DNA: TGCGCCAGCAGCTTGACCGAAGGAAACACTGAAGCTTTCTTT.

The chain carries TRBV6-2 or TRBV6-3 and TRBJ2-2; D uncertain. Germline CDR1 MNHEY, CDR2 SVGEGT. This CDR3 is 12 amino acids long. Deletions cut 3 bases from V and 7 bases from J, with 6 bases between. In DNA form, the CDR3 reads TGTGCCAGCAGTTATATGCGCGGGGAGCTGTTTTTT. Translation gives CASSYMRGELFF.

This clonotype has a handful of counts. The chain recombines TRBV7-2 with TRBJ2-1, with 10 bases fitting TRBD2. The V gene end was trimmed by 5 bases and the J gene end by 4 bases; junction bases not matched to a gene: 5. This CDR3 spans 15 amino acids. The V gene's germline CDR1 is SGHTA and CDR2 FQGNSA. CDR3 DNA sequence: TGTGCCAGCAGCCGCAGCGGGGGGGCGTACAATGAGCAGTTCTTC. Amino acids: CASSRSGGAYNEQFF. Full variable domain (missing parts from reference TRBV7-2 and TRBJ2-1): GAGVSQSPSNKVTEKGKDVELRCDPISGHTALYWYRQSLGQGLEFLIYFQGNSAPDKSGLPSDRFSAERTGGSVSTLTIQRTQQEDSAVYLCASSRSGGAYNEQFFGPGTRLTVL.

This chain links TRBV20-1 with TRBJ1-1, with no clear D. Trimming cost V 0 bases and J 5 bases, with 16 bases left between them. Germline loops: CDR1 DFQATT, CDR2 SNEGSKA (reference sequence). The CDR3 covers 15 residues. The CDR3 region is CSARDPPGVETEAFF. CDR3 nucleotides: TGCAGTGCTAGAGACCCTCCGGGTGTAGAAACTGAAGCTTTCTTT.

This clonotype came up a few times. V is TRBV29-1 and J is TRBJ2-7, with D perhaps given as TRBD1 or TRBD2 (5 bases each). The CDR3 length is 12 residues. The germline V gene encodes CDR1 SQVTM and CDR2 ANQGSEA. V lost 7 bases and J lost 7, with 17 bases in between. CDR3 sequence: CSALGTVEEQYF. The DNA of the CDR3 is TGCAGCGCCCTCGGGACGGTAGAAGAGCAGTACTTC.

The chain links TRBV5-4 to TRBJ1-1; D unresolved. CDR3 length equals 13 residues. The V and J ends lost 4 bases and 6 bases respectively, with 13 bases between them. The germline V gene encodes CDR1 SGHNT and CDR2 YYREEE (reference sequence). The CDR3 nucleotides read TGTGCCAGCAGCCCGGGCCTGGCCGCTGAAGCTTTCTTT. Translating gives CASSPGLAAEAFF.

This clonotype was seen only a few times. This chain joins TRBV6-5 and TRBJ2-5, with a possible D match to TRBD2 (5 bases). CDR1 and CDR2 (germline): MNHEY, SVGAGI. V was clipped by 6 bases and J by 1 base, with 9 bases between them. The CDR3 totals 13 residues. The CDR3: CASSFGIQETQYF. CDR3 DNA sequence: TGTGCCAGCAGCTTCGGGATCCAAGAGACCCAGTACTTC.

This clonotype turned up a few times. This chain joins TRBV12-3 or TRBV12-4 and TRBJ2-7; D gene unclear. V was shortened by 5 bases and J by 0 bases, with 8 bases between the two germline ends. The CDR3 contains 13 residues. CDR3 sequence (DNA): TGTGCCAGCAGTGTCTACAGCTCCTACGAGCAGTACTTC. The encoded protein is CASSVYSSYEQYF.

There are a few counts of this clonotype. The chain has TRBV7-6 and TRBJ2-1; TRBD1 might be the D (5 bases). The germline V gene encodes CDR1 SGHVS and CDR2 FNYEAQ. Trimming removed 6 bases from V and 0 bases from J, with 15 bases in between. The CDR3 covers 16 residues. The CDR3: CASRSAGSYSYNEQFF. CDR3 DNA sequence: TGTGCCAGCAGATCAGCAGGGTCTTACTCCTACAATGAGCAGTTCTTC.

This clonotype was detected only a few times. J is TRBJ1-5 and V is TRBV27, with D perhaps matching TRBD1 (5 bases). This CDR3 spans 16 amino acids. The V gene lost 1 base and the J gene lost 1 base, with 11 bases spanning the gap. The V gene's germline CDR1 is MNHEY and CDR2 SMNVEV (reference sequence). The CDR3 nucleotides read TGTGCCAGCAGTTTATTGTCGGGGCACAGCAATCAGCCCCAGCATTTT. It codes for CASSLLSGHSNQPQHF.

This sequence joins TRBV4-1 and TRBJ2-2, with no clear D. Germline CDR1 MGHRA, CDR2 YSYEKL. CDR3 length: 15 residues. Trimming left V 0 bases short and J 9 bases short, with 14 bases between. This chain's CDR3 is CASSQDRGPMRELFF. The CDR3 DNA reads TGCGCCAGCAGCCAAGATCGCGGTCCTATGAGGGAGCTGTTTTTT.

This clonotype was found many times. V gene TRBV6-1 combines with J gene TRBJ2-7; D possibly corresponds to TRBD2 (6 bases). CDR1 and CDR2 from the germline V gene are MNHNS and SASEGT. Deletions cut 6 bases from V and 2 bases from J, with 17 bases between. This CDR3 spans 15 amino acids. DNA for the CDR3: TGTGCCAGCAGGCCCTCTGGAGGGCTTACCTACGAGCAGTACGTC. Translating gives CASRPSGGLTYEQYV.

Many counts were recorded for this clonotype. The J gene is TRBJ2-1, the V gene TRBV20-1; D is unclear. The V gene's germline CDR1 is DFQATT and CDR2 SNEGSKA (reference sequence). The germline V and J ends were trimmed by 3 bases and 6 bases, with 6 bases remaining between them. CDR3 size: 11 residues. This chain's CDR3 is CSASPVNEQFF. The CDR3, as DNA: TGCAGTGCTAGCCCAGTCAATGAGCAGTTCTTC.

The chain combines TRBV6-2 or TRBV6-3 with TRBJ2-7; no clear D. The CDR3 is 14 residues long. Germline V gene sequence: CDR1 MNHEY, CDR2 SVGEGT. V was shortened by 1 base and J by 3 bases, with 10 bases between the two germline ends. As DNA, the CDR3 is TGTGCCAGCAGTTACTGGGCAGGTTTCTACGAGCAGTACTTC. Amino acid sequence: CASSYWAGFYEQYF.